These T cell receptor beta chains were read from a single sample in a study of OX40 agonist ivuxolimab in advanced cancers. Assay: immunoSEQ multiplex PCR; the TCRdb copy retains only in-frame clones and omits some. The data contain some 57,000 clones, approximately 90% of them singletons. Source: CD4+ or CD8+ T cells sorted from blood, taken in a trial of the OX40 agonist ivuxolimab. All receptors come from an adult with an advanced solid tumor such as melanoma, head and neck, liver or kidney cancer. The CDR3 runs from the conserved cysteine through the conserved F or W. A D gene is named only where the DNA matches it firmly. Only part of the rows carry a size: once, few, many, or a class if the clone is expanded.

>-|-|TRBV19|TRBJ2-2
TGTGCCAGTAGTAGGGAGACCGGGGAGCTGTTTTTT
CASSRETGELFF
>-|TRBD2|TRBV19|TRBJ2-3
TGTGCCACAAGCCGACTAGCGTCCGTCTCAGATACGCAGTATTTT
CATSRLASVSDTQYF
>-|-|TRBV7-2|TRBJ1-3
TGTGCCAGCAGCTTAGCTACTCGGGTCTCTGGAAACACCATATATTTT
CASSLATRVSGNTIYF
>-|TRBD2|TRBV30|TRBJ2-5
TGTGCCTGGAGTGTCCGGGGGAGACTCGCGGGGGGGGGAGAGACCCAGTACTTC
CAWSVRGRLAGGGETQYF
>-|TRBD2|TRBV5-6|TRBJ2-7
TGTGCCAGCAGCAGTCGCCGCAGCGGGAGGAGGCACGAGCAGTACTTC
CASSSRRSGRRHEQYF
>-|-|TRBV5-5|TRBJ1-2
TGTGCCAGCAGCTTGGGGCAGCTTATTTATGGCTACACCTTC
CASSLGQLIYGYTF
>-|-|TRBV11-3|TRBJ2-1
TGTGCCAGCAGCTTAGGTACTGGTCTCTACAATGAGCAGTTCTTC
CASSLGTGLYNEQFF
>once|TRBD1|TRBV28|TRBJ2-7
TGTGCCAGCGGGACAGGGCGCCCACCTCGCGAGCAGTACTTC
CASGTGRPPREQYF
>-|TRBD1|TRBV28|TRBJ2-7
TGTGCCAGCAGAGGGACAGCTGGCTACGAGCAGTACTTC
CASRGTAGYEQYF
>-|-|TRBV20-1|TRBJ2-3
TGCAGTGCTACTAAAAAAGATACGCAGTATTTT
CSATKKDTQYF
>once|TRBD1|TRBV19|TRBJ1-2
TGTGCCAGTACCCGGACAGGGCCCTATGGCTACACCTTC
CASTRTGPYGYTF